Presented here are 10 T cell receptor beta chains from one specimen sequenced in a study of blood T cell repertoires in COVID-19. The protocol was immunoSEQ multiplex PCR, while the TCRdb copy is restricted to in-frame clones and leaves out a portion. The sample contains fewer than 50,000 clones, around four fifths of which appear only once. Input material: peripheral blood. These receptors originate from a man aged 45-65 years with active COVID-19.

The V and J genes are TRBV7-9 and TRBJ2-2; 10 bases are a match to TRBD1. The CDR3 loop spans 15 amino acids. Unmatched junction bases numbered 5, after V lost 5 bases and J lost 5 bases. Germline V lookup: CDR1 SEHNR, CDR2 FQNEAQ (reference sequence). CDR3 sequence reads: CASSPWTGGTGELFF. The CDR3 nucleotides read TGTGCCAGCAGCCCGTGGACAGGGGGTACCGGGGAGCTGTTTTTT.

J is TRBJ2-3 and V is TRBV6-1; a weak D match, TRBD2 (6 bases). Trimming left V 1 base short and J 4 bases short, with 15 bases between. The germline V gene encodes CDR1 MNHNS and CDR2 SASEGT. The CDR3 covers 16 residues. The CDR3 bases are TGTGCCAGCAGTGAAGGGCTAGCGTTGGGGGCAGATACGCAGTATTTT. Encoded protein: CASSEGLALGADTQYF.

The CDR3, as DNA: TGTGCCAGCAGTTTAGGTGGACAGGGGGCTAACTATGGCTACACCTTC. Translating it yields CASSLGGQGANYGYTF. The chain joins TRBV28 to TRBJ1-2; 10 nucleotides match TRBD1. The CDR3 length is 16 residues. Germline V gives CDR1 MDHEN, CDR2 SYDVKM. With 2 bases clipped from V and 0 bases from J, the junction kept 3 bases outside the gene matches.

CDR3 sequence reads: CASSKVDTRGRDTQYF. The CDR3 DNA follows: TGTGCCAGCAGCAAAGTGGATACAAGGGGGCGAGATACGCAGTATTTT. The rearrangement links TRBV21-1 to TRBJ2-3; the D segment call TRBD1 is taken from the table without a DNA check. TRBV21-1 is termed a pseudogene. The CDR3 spans 16 residues.

The gene calls are TRBV6-5 and TRBJ1-2; weak D call: TRBD1 (5 bases). Germline lookup yields CDR1 MNHEY and CDR2 SVGAGI. The CDR3 consists of 14 residues. V was trimmed by 2 bases and J by 4 bases, leaving 11 bases between them. DNA of the CDR3: TGTGCCAGCAGTTACGCCGACAGACCCTATGGCTACACCTTC. It is translated as CASSYADRPYGYTF.

CDR3 DNA sequence: TGCGCCAGCAGCTTGTCACTAGCGCGGGAGACCCAGTACTTC. Its translation is CASSLSLARETQYF. This chain connects TRBV5-1 to TRBJ2-5; TRBD2 agrees at 7 bases. J was trimmed by 5 bases and V by 1 base; bases with no gene match: 5. This CDR3 has 14 amino acids. Per the germline V gene, CDR1 is SGHRS and CDR2 is YFSETQ. Looking up the rest from reference TRBV5-1 and TRBJ2-5 gives the full variable domain: KAGVTQTPRYLIKTRGQQVTLSCSPISGHRSVSWYQQTPGQGLQFLFEYFSETQRNKGNFPGRFSGRQFSNSRSEMNVSTLELGDSALYLCASSLSLARETQYFGPGTRLLVL.

V gene TRBV6-2 or TRBV6-3 combines with J gene TRBJ2-2, with D tentatively TRBD1 (5 bases). The CDR3 consists of 16 residues. Deletions cut 5 bases from V and 1 base from J, with 14 bases between. The V gene's germline CDR1 is MNHEY and CDR2 SVGEGT. CDR3 DNA sequence: TGTGCCAGCAGTAAAAGGGGCACAGTGAACACCGGGGAGCTGTTTTTT. Amino acids: CASSKRGTVNTGELFF.

V usage is TRBV7-9 and J usage is TRBJ2-7; D remains unclear. With 3 bases removed from V and 3 bases from J, the gap between germline ends came to 6 bases. This CDR3 spans 12 amino acids. The V gene's germline CDR1 is SEHNR and CDR2 FQNEAQ (reference sequence). CDR3 nucleotides: TGTGCCAGCAGCTTGGAGTTCTACGAGCAGTACTTC. Protein: CASSLEFYEQYF.

This clone appeared a single time. The chain recombines TRBV6-5 with TRBJ2-6, with a possible D match to TRBD1 (5 bases). The germline V and J ends were trimmed by 7 bases and 0 bases, with 10 bases remaining between them. The CDR3 is 15 amino acids. CDR1 MNHEY and CDR2 SVGAGI come from the germline V gene. CDR3 sequence reads: CASTVDSSGANVLTF. The CDR3 nucleotides are TGTGCCAGCACTGTAGACAGCTCTGGGGCCAACGTCCTGACTTTC.

DNA of the CDR3: TGCGCCAGCAGCTTGGCCTCGGGAATCCTCTACGAGCAGTACTTC. As protein: CASSLASGILYEQYF. The V call is TRBV5-1, the J call TRBJ2-7; tentatively, D is TRBD2 (5 bases). The CDR3 spans 15 residues. The V gene lost 0 bases and the J gene lost 3 bases, with 13 bases spanning the gap. Germline values: CDR1 SGHRS, CDR2 YFSETQ.